The sequence of this T cell receptor (beta chain) was determined in a study of radiation and T cells in renal cell carcinoma. Time point described: blood 4 weeks post-SBRT, at nephrectomy. As for treatment: 15 Gy SBRT to primary tumor, nephrectomy 4 weeks later. Radiation-treated patients gave blood at baseline, week 2 and week 4. The tumor was a clear cell renal cell carcinoma. Findings and limits, study-wide: From baseline, blood top tumor clonotypes peaked at 2 weeks post-radiation. No pretreatment tumor biopsies were available for baseline clonotypes.

Regarding this clone: Its antigen is not identified.

Data came from immunoSEQ multiplex PCR; TCRdb stores just in-frame clones and leaves some out. This table holds some 150,000 clones, approximately 86% found once. CDR3 length equals 16 residues. Losses at the gene ends were 5 bases for V and 0 bases for J; bases not matched to a gene: 5. CDR1 is SGHKS, CDR2 YYEKEE, per germline (reference sequence). This clonotype was sampled from a woman in her forties or fifties with renal cell carcinoma. The V and J genes are TRBV5-5 and TRBJ2-3, with 11 bases fitting TRBD2. The source material was blood, sampled from a patient whose treatment included radiotherapy and nephrectomy. The CDR3 nucleotides read TGTGCCAGCAGGTGGACTAGCGGGTCTAGCACAGATACGCAGTATTTT. Translating it yields CASRWTSGSSTDTQYF.